This is a list of T cell receptor beta chains from one sample in a study of T cell repertoires in cytomegalovirus infection. Via MiXCR, TCRdb re-called the reads, giving one row per CDR3 protein. The table records hundreds of thousands of distinct CDR3 sequences, roughly a third of them present only once. No antigens are known for them. Sequences were derived from cultured PBMCs, sampled from culture after CMV antigen stimulation. The receptors come from a human donor in good health (CMV status not recorded). Some clones in this sample may be carry-over from other donors' samples. Both conserved end residues are trimmed from each CDR3. A D gene is named only where the DNA matches it firmly. The listing skips clone size in some rows; elsewhere it reads once, few, many or a size class.

>TRBJ2-4|TRBD2|17|-|TRBV11-2
ASSLAGGDFAKAKNIQY
>TRBJ1-1|-|11|many|TRBV7-8
ASSSGTNTEAF
>TRBJ2-2|-|12|many|TRBV7-2
ASSLAQNTGELF
>TRBJ1-5|-|12|-|TRBV2
ASSGAQGGQPQH
>TRBJ1-2|-|10|-|TRBV7-9
ASRSGSSGYT
>TRBJ2-1|-|13|once|TRBV12-3/TRBV12-4
ASSPHGEAYNEQF
>TRBJ2-7|TRBD1|13|few|TRBV5-8
ASSLPGGASYEQY
>TRBJ2-1|TRBD2|13|few|TRBV12-5
ASGPGLAGNNEQF
>TRBJ2-5|-|12|few|TRBV7-4
ASSSGRSQETQY
>TRBJ1-1|-|10|-|TRBV11-2
ASSFEDPEAF
>TRBJ1-6|-|12|few|TRBV4-2
ASSPIGSNSPLH
>TRBJ2-2|TRBD2|15|-|TRBV6-2/TRBV6-3
ASSPTSGKSGTGELF
>TRBJ2-6|-|18|-|TRBV6-7
ASSYSMGVRGIPGANVLT
>TRBJ1-3|-|14|few|TRBV7-8
ASSWGRQHSGNTIY
>TRBJ1-2|-|13|-|TRBV7-2
ASSWDWRPRDGYT
>TRBJ2-2|TRBD2|12|-|TRBV11-3
ASKGTTNTGELF
>TRBJ2-1|-|14|-|TRBV11-2
ASSPRGAGFYNEQF
>TRBJ2-7|TRBD1|13|-|TRBV7-8
ASSADRGRYYEQY
>TRBJ2-1|TRBD2|13|-|TRBV4-3
ASSQGLAGNNEQF
>TRBJ1-2|-|12|once|TRBV12-3/TRBV12-4
ASTLRDDYYGYT
>TRBJ1-4|-|14|-|TRBV6-5
ASSLSTGTAPEKLF
>TRBJ1-1|-|13|-|TRBV6-7
ASTSYVAPLTEAF